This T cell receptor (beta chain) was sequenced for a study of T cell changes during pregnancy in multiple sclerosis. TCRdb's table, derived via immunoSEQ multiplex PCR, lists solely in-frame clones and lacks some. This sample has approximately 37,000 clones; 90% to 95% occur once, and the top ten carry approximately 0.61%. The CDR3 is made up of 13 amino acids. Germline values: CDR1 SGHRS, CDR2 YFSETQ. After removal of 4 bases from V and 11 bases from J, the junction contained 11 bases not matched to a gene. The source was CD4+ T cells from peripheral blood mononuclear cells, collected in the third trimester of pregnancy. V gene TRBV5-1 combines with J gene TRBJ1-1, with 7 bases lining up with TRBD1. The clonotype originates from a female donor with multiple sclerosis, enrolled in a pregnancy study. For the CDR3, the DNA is TGCGCCAGCAGCGCAGGTACCGGGACAGAGGCTTTCTTT. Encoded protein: CASSAGTGTEAFF.